This T cell receptor beta chain was observed in a study of cytomegalovirus exposure and HLA in healthy donors. Study findings and constraints: A likely sequencing artifact accounted for one observed cluster of highly shared sequence variants. High sensitivity and specificity were reportedly achieved when the classifier diagnosed cytomegalovirus status. In an earlier analysis, about 87% or about 30%: the productive usage of most TCR beta V segments. TCR beta sequences reportedly predicted most subjects' HLA-A and HLA-B alleles accurately.

On this clone: The target antigen is unknown.

Both 60 Vbeta primers and 13 Jbeta primers went into the PCR. Data came from immunoSEQ multiplex PCR; TCRdb stores just in-frame clones and leaves some out. The sample holds around 110,000 clones, under 85% seen once. Germline CDR1 is SGHNT and CDR2 is YYREEE (reference sequence). The V and J ends lost 2 bases and 8 bases, in that order; junction bases with no gene match: 3. This CDR3 region has 15 residues. This clonotype was obtained from a young woman in good health and CMV-seronegative. The sequenced sample was PBMCs. The V call is TRBV5-4, the J call TRBJ2-1, with TRBD2 matching 14 bases. CDR3 region: CASSLGLAGGDEQFF. CDR3 DNA: TGTGCCAGCAGCTTAGGACTAGCGGGGGGCGATGAGCAGTTCTTC.